This TCR beta chain was sequenced in a study of T cell responses to AZD1222 COVID-19 vaccine. The study's findings and limits: Donors, mostly white British, included more females; clonal diversity was possibly underestimated.

Germline trimming cut 3 bases from V and 7 bases from J; bases unmatched to any gene: 6. CDR3 length: 15 residues. In germline, CDR1 is SGHRS, CDR2 YFSETQ. In regard to this clone: Its antigen is unknown.

Libraries were prepared by immunoSEQ multiplex PCR; TCRdb keeps only in-frame clonotypes and omits some of them. The sample yields about 82,000 clones, more than 85% seen once. The chain joins TRBV5-1 to TRBJ1-5, with 11 bases fitting TRBD1. This sequence originates from an adult who received the AZD1222 COVID-19 vaccine. The sequencing here drew on peripheral blood, taken 28 days after the second AZD1222 dose. CDR3 region: CASSSGQGVDQPQHF. In nucleotides, the CDR3 is TGCGCCAGCAGCTCGGGACAGGGGGTAGACCAGCCCCAGCATTTT.